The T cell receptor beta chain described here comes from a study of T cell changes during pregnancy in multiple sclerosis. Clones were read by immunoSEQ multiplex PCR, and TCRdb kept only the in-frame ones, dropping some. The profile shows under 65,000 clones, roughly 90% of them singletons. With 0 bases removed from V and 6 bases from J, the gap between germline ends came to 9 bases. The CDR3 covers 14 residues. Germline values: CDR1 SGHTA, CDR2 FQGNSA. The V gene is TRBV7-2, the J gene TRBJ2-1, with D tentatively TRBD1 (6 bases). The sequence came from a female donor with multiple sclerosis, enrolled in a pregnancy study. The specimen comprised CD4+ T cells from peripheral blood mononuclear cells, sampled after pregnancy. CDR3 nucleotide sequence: TGTGCCAGCAGCTTAGCGGTAGGGGGCAATGAGCAGTTCTTC. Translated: CASSLAVGGNEQFF.